This T cell receptor (beta chain) was recovered during a study of human T cells and chemical hapten exposure. Turning to the study itself: Minor pooled library volume differences mainly drove per-sample TCR yield variation. Whole-study findings and limits: Sensitization with DPC brought no change to TCRs above 1 in 1000 in frequency. The formation of large CDR3 similarity clusters by expanded TCRs significantly exceeded that of controls.

Indicated time point: patch test 3, about 24 weeks after DPC sensitization. Treatment given: therapeutic diphenylcyclopropenone sensitization with weekly scalp DPC. Someone pulled total RNA out of unfractionated whole blood. This clonotype was found many times. Its matching antigen is unknown. TCRdb re-analysed the RACE reads in MiXCR, keeping a single row per CDR3 protein. This sample has about 82,000 distinct CDR3 sequences, with 13% found just once. This CDR3 is built from 15 residues. Deletions cut 4 bases from V and 1 base from J, with 11 bases between. Germline V gene lookup returns CDR1 SGHVS and CDR2 FNYEAQ.

The origin of this receptor is a woman in her 50s with alopecia areata. Some clones in this sample may be carry-over from other donors' samples. The chain uses TRBV7-6 and TRBJ2-1; D is undetermined. Specimen: whole blood, collected in connection with sensitization to the hapten diphenylcyclopropenone (DPC). The CDR3 reads CASSYYDLSYNEQFF. The CDR3 DNA sequence: TGTGCCAGCAGCTACTACGACTTATCCTACAATGAGCAGTTCTTC.